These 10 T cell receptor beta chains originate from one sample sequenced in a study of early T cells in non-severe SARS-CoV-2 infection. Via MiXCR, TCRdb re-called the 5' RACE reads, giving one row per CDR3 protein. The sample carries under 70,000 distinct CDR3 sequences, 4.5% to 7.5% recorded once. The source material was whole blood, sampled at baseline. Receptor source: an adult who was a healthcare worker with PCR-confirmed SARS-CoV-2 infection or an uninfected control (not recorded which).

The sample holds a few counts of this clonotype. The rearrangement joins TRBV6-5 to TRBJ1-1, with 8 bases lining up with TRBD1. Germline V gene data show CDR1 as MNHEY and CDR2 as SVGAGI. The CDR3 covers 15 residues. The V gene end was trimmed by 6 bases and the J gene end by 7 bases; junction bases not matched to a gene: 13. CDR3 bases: TGTGCCAGCAGGTCAGACAGGGGATGGGAGGATGAAGCTTTCTTT. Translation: CASRSDRGWEDEAFF.

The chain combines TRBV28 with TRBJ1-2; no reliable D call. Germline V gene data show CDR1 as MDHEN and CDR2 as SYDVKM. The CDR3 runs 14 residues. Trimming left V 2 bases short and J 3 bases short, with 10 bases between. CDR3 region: CASSLAVQYYGYTF. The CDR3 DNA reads TGTGCCAGCAGTTTAGCGGTGCAGTACTATGGCTACACCTTC.

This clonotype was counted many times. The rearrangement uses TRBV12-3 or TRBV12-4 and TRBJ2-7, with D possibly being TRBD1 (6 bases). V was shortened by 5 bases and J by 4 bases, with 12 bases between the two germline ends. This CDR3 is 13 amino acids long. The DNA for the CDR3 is TGTGCCAGCAGTCCCACAGGGAGATACGAGCAGTACTTC. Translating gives CASSPTGRYEQYF.

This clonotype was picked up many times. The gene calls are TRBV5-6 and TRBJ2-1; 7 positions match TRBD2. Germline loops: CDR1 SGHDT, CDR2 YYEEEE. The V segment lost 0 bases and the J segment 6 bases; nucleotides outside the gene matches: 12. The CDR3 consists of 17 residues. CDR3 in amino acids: CASSLEYGGSLSNEQFF. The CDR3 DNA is TGTGCCAGCAGCTTGGAATATGGCGGGAGCCTTTCCAATGAGCAGTTCTTC.

The DNA for the CDR3 is TGTGCCAGCAGCGAGTCAGGAAGCTATGGCTACACCTTC. It encodes CASSESGSYGYTF. The chain uses TRBV9 and TRBJ1-2; D remains ambiguous. This CDR3 comprises 13 residues. V dropped 3 bases and J dropped 4 bases, with 10 bases sitting between them. Germline lookup yields CDR1 SGDLS and CDR2 YYNGEE.

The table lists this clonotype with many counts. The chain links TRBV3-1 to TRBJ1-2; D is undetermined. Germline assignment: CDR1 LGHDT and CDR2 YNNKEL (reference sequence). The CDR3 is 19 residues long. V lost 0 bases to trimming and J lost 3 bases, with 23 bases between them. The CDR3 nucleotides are TGTGCCAGCAGCCAAGATGTTAAGACGGCGGGGTTGAAACACTATGGCTACACCTTC. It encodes CASSQDVKTAGLKHYGYTF.

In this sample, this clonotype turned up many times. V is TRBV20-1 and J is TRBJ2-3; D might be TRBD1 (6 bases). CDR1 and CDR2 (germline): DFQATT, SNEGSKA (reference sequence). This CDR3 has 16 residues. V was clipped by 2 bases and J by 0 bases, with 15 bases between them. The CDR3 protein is CSARPPGHSSTDTQYF. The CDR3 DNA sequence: TGCAGTGCTAGACCTCCGGGACATTCTAGCACAGATACGCAGTATTTT.

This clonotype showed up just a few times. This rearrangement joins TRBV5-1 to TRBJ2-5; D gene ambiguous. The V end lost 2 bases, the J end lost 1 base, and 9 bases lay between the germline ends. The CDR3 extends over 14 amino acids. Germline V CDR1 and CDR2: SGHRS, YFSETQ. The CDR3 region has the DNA TGCGCCAGCAGCTTAGGCAGGACCCAAGAGACCCAGTACTTC. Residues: CASSLGRTQETQYF.

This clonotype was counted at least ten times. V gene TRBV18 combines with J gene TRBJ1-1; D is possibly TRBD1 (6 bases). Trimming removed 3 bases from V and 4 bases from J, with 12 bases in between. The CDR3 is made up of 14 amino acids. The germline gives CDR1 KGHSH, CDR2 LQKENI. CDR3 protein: CASSPSGAGTEAFF. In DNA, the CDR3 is TGTGCCAGCTCACCGTCAGGGGCCGGCACTGAAGCTTTCTTT.

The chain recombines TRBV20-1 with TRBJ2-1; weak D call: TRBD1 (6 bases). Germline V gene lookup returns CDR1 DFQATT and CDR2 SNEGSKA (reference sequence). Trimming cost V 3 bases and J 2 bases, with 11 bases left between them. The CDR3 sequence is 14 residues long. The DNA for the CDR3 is TGCAGTGCTAGGGGCTGGGACACCTACAATGAGCAGTTCTTC. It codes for CSARGWDTYNEQFF.